This TCR beta chain was recovered during a study of CD8+ T cells in alopecia areata. About the research overall: Among treated patients, oral tofacitinib was administered at 5 to 10 mg twice daily. The study gave tofacitinib for 6 to 18 months, then 6 months off drug.

Looked up from germline, CDR1 is MNHEY and CDR2 is SVGAGI. This CDR3 has 15 residues. V shed 2 bases, J shed 2 bases, and the junction held 2 bases outside the gene matches. Remarks on this clone: Its antigen is currently unknown.

Points from the study as a whole: Lesional scalp, notably in alopecia totalis/universalis, had clonality above that of normal scalp.

Following RNA extraction, reverse transcription yielded cDNA that acted as the sequencing template. Repertoires were generated with immunoSEQ multiplex PCR, while TCRdb's copy carries only in-frame clones and drops some. The repertoire holds 75,000 to 100,000 clones, around 38% seen once, with 1% to 1.5% in the top ten. The gene calls are TRBV6-5 and TRBJ1-4; TRBD1 agrees at 7 bases. The sequenced material came from CD4+ T cells sorted from blood. The clonotype was recovered from a human donor with alopecia areata. The CDR3 reads CASSYETGTNEKLFF. The DNA for the CDR3 is TGTGCCAGCAGTTACGAGACAGGGACTAATGAAAAACTGTTTTTT.